Reported below is one TCR beta chain. These data come from a study of blood T cell repertoires in COVID-19. Overall study context: Samples came from the United States, Italy and Spain, spanning acute and convalescent COVID-19.

In the source study's methods: Amplification with reference gene primers provided the estimates of nucleated cell counts. Some clones are missing from TCRdb's copy, which holds only in-frame ones; the method was immunoSEQ multiplex PCR. Clone size and V and J calls were adopted from that table, with D and trimming inferred from the DNA. Here the sample spans about 230,000 clones, approximately 82% being singletons. V lost 3 bases and J lost 5; bases outside the gene matches: 9. The CDR3 is 15 amino acids. Germline CDR1 is ENHRY and CDR2 is SYGVKD. V usage is TRBV10-3 and J usage is TRBJ2-5; TRBD1 matches at 7 bases. Sequencing was carried out using peripheral blood. The origin of this receptor is a man aged 35 to 55 who had recovered from COVID-19. DNA for the CDR3: TGTGCCATCAGTGACTCGCAGACAGGGTCGGAGACCCAGTACTTC. Translated: CAISDSQTGSETQYF.